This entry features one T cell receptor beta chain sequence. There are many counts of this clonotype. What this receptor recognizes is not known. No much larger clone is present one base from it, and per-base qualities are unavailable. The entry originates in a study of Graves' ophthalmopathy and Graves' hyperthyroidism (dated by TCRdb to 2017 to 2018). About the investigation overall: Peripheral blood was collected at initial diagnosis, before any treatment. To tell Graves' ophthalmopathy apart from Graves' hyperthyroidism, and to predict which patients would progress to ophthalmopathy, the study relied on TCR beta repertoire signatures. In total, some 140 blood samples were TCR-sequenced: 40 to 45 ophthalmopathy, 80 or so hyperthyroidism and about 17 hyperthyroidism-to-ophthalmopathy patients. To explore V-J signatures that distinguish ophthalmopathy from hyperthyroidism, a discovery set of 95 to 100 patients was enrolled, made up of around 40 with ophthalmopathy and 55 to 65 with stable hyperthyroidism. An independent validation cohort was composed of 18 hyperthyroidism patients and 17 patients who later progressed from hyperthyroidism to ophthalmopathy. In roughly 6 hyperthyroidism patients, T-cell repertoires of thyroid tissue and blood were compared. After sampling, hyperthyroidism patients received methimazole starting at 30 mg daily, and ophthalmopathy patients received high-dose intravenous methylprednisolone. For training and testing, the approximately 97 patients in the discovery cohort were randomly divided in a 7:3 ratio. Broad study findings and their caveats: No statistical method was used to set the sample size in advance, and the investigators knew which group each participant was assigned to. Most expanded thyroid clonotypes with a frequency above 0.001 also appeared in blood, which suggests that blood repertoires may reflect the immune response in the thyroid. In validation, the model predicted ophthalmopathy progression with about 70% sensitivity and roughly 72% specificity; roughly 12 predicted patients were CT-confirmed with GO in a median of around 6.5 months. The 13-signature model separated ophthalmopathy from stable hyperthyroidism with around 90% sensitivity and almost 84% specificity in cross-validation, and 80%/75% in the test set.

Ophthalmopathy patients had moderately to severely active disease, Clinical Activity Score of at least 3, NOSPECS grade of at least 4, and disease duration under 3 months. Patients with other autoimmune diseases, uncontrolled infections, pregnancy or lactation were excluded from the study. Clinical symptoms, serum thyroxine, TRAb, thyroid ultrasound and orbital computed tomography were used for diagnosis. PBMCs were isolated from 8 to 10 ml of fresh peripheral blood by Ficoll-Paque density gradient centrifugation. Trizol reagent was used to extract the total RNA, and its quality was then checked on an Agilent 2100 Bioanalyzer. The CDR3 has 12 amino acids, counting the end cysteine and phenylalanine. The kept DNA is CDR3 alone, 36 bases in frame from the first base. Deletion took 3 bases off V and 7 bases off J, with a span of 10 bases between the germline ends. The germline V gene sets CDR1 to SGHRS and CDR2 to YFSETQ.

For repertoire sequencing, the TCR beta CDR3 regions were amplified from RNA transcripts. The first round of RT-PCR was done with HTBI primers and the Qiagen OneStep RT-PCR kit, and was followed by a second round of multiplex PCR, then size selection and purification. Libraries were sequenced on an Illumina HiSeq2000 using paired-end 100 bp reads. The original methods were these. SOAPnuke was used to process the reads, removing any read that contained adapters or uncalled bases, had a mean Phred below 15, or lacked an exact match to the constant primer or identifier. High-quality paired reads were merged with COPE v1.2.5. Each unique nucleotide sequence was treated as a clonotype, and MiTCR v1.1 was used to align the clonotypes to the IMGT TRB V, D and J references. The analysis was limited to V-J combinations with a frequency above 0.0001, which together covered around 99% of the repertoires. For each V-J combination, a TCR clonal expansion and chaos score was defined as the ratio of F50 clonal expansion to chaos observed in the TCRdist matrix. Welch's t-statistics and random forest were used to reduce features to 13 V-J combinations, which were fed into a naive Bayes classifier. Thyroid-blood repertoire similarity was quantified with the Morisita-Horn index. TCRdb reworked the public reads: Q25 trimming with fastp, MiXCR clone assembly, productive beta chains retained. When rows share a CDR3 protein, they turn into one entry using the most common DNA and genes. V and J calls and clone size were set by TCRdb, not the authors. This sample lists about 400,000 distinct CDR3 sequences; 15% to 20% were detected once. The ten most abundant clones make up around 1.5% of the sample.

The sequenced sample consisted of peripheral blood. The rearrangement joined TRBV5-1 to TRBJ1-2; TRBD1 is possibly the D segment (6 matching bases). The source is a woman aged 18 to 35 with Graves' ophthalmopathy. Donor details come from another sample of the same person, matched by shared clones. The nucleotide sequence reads TGCGCCAGCAGCTACACAGGGAGTGGCTACACCTTC. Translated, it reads CASSYTGSGYTF.